These 5 T cell receptor beta chains originate from one sample sequenced in a study of cytomegalovirus exposure and HLA in healthy donors. Amplification used 60 Vbeta primers and 13 Jbeta primers. The repertoire was sequenced with immunoSEQ multiplex PCR; TCRdb's copy has only in-frame clones and lacks some. The listing contains roughly 140,000 clones. The material sequenced was PBMCs. These receptors were taken from a male donor in good health and CMV-seronegative.

This chain joins TRBV2 and TRBJ1-2; D unclear. V was pared by 6 bases and J by 4 bases, with 6 bases between. CDR1 SNHLY and CDR2 FYNNEI come from the germline V gene. This CDR3 contains 11 residues. The DNA of the CDR3 is TGTGCCAGCAGCGACTCCTATGGCTACACCTTC. Translating gives CASSDSYGYTF.

The rearrangement uses TRBV4-1 and TRBJ2-7; a weak D match, TRBD1 (5 bases). V lost 1 base to trimming and J lost 3 bases, with 13 bases between them. The CDR3 spans 15 residues. Germline CDR1 MGHRA, CDR2 YSYEKL. This chain's CDR3 is CASSQVQGSDYEQYF. The CDR3 DNA reads as TGCGCCAGCAGCCAAGTCCAGGGTTCGGACTACGAGCAGTACTTC.

J is TRBJ2-2 and V is TRBV19; D gene ambiguous. Trimming left V 10 bases short and J 1 base short, with 10 bases between. The CDR3 spans 13 residues. Looked up from germline, CDR1 is LNHDA and CDR2 is SQIVND (reference sequence). The CDR3: CATRHLNTGELFF. The DNA for the CDR3 is TGTGCCACCAGACACTTGAACACCGGGGAGCTGTTTTTT.

V usage is TRBV6-5 and J usage is TRBJ2-7, with D possibly matching TRBD1 (7 bases). This CDR3 is built from 13 residues. The germline V gene has CDR1 MNHEY and CDR2 SVGAGI. Trimming took 7 bases from V and 4 from J, leaving 14 bases between them. Written as DNA, the CDR3 is TGTGCCAGCAAAAGGACAGGAGGGTACGAGCAGTACTTC. It is translated as CASKRTGGYEQYF.

The V call is TRBV7-2, the J call TRBJ1-5; the match to TRBD1 covers 9 bases. The V and J ends lost 1 base and 4 bases, in that order; junction bases with no gene match: 11. Germline CDR1 and CDR2: SGHTA and FQGNSA. The CDR3 extends over 18 amino acids. CDR3 sequence reads: CASSLGGQGMVQNQPQHF. CDR3 bases: TGTGCCAGCAGCTTAGGAGGACAGGGGATGGTCCAGAATCAGCCCCAGCATTTT.